The T cell receptor (beta chain) described here comes from a study of blood T cell repertoires in COVID-19. For the study at large: COVID-19 samples collected from the United States, Italy and Spain covered acute and convalescent phases.

Recruited during active infection, patients (from Seattle) were subsequently followed longitudinally. In the original workflow: Reference gene primer amplification yielded estimated nucleated cell counts. Assay used: immunoSEQ multiplex PCR; TCRdb lists only in-frame clones, some missing. V, J and clone size are those of that table, while D and trimming were read from the DNA. Among roughly 160,000 clones listed, approximately 86% were seen once. Material for sequencing was peripheral blood. The TCR sequence derives from a man in his sixties with COVID-19, enrolled during active disease.

CDR3 loop: CASSEQGGGTTREQYF. CDR3 nucleotide sequence: TGTGCCAGCAGCGAGCAAGGCGGGGGGACCACCCGGGAGCAGTACTTC. The rearrangement links TRBV7-9 to TRBJ2-7; 8 nucleotides agree with TRBD2. Trimming at V came to 5 bases and at J to 7 bases, leaving 16 bases not matched to a gene. The CDR3 is made up of 16 amino acids. Germline assignment: CDR1 SEHNR and CDR2 FQNEAQ (reference sequence). Complete variable domain (other parts from reference TRBV7-9 and TRBJ2-7): DTGVSQNPRHKITKRGQNVTFRCDPISEHNRLYWYRQTLGQGPEFLTYFQNEAQLEKSRLLSDRFSAERPKGSFSTLEIQRTEQGDSAMYLCASSEQGGGTTREQYFGPGTRLTVT.